The rows below give T cell receptor beta chains drawn from one sample of a study of T cell changes during pregnancy in multiple sclerosis. Only in-frame clones appear in the TCRdb table, and some are missing; sequencing was by immunoSEQ multiplex PCR. Altogether under 6,500 clones are present, about 80% being singletons, with the ten largest covering roughly 15%. Sequencing used CD8+ T cells from peripheral blood mononuclear cells, obtained in the second trimester of pregnancy. Receptor source: a female donor in good health, enrolled as a control in a pregnancy study. Each CDR3 is given with its conserved first and last residue. Fields, in order: clone size, V gene, J gene, D gene, CDR3 protein, CDR3 DNA. The D gene is left open where the match is weak. Clone size is given for some rows only: seen once, a few or many times, or a class if the clone is expanded.

-	TRBV28	TRBJ2-3	-	CASSTTGGPRTDTQYF	TGTGCCAGCAGCACAACAGGTGGTCCGCGCACAGATACGCAGTATTTT
-	TRBV11-2	TRBJ2-7	TRBD1	CASYGSGTGDYEQYF	TGTGCCAGCTATGGATCCGGGACAGGGGACTACGAGCAGTACTTC
medium-sized	TRBV9	TRBJ1-4	-	CASSTAPNEKLFF	TGTGCCAGCTCGACAGCCCCCAATGAAAAACTGTTTTTT
-	TRBV5-1	TRBJ1-2	-	CASSFLSVGRVGYGYTF	TGCGCCAGCAGCTTCCTGTCGGTGGGCAGGGTGGGGTATGGCTACACCTTC
-	TRBV7-6	TRBJ2-3	TRBD1	CASSLRPGQGRYTQYF	TGTGCCAGCAGCTTACGTCCTGGACAGGGGAGATATACGCAGTATTTT
few	TRBV5-6	TRBJ2-7	TRBD2	CASSLSAGTYEQYF	TGTGCCAGCAGCTTGTCAGCGGGGACCTACGAGCAGTACTTC
-	TRBV11-3	TRBJ2-1	-	CASSSLSQASGNEQFF	TGTGCCAGCAGCTCCCTTAGTCAGGCGAGCGGCAATGAGCAGTTCTTC
-	TRBV4-2	TRBJ1-4	-	CASSPRTATNEKLFF	TGTGCCAGCAGCCCCCGGACTGCAACTAATGAAAAACTGTTTTTT
-	TRBV5-8	TRBJ2-7	TRBD1	CASSPRDSNSYEQYF	TGTGCCAGCAGCCCCCGGGACAGCAACTCCTACGAGCAGTACTTC
-	TRBV18	TRBJ1-2	-	CASSPPRTVMGYTF	TGTGCCAGCTCACCACCCCGGACAGTTATGGGCTACACCTTC
-	TRBV7-2	TRBJ1-5	TRBD1	CASSLRDRVQPQHF	TGTGCCAGCAGCTTGCGGGACAGGGTTCAGCCCCAGCATTTT
-	TRBV19	TRBJ2-1	TRBD1	CASSIGQGAYNEQFF	TGTGCCAGTAGTATTGGTCAGGGGGCCTACAATGAGCAGTTCTTC
-	TRBV6-5	TRBJ2-5	TRBD1	CASSRGTGEVETQYF	TGTGCCAGCAGTAGGGGGACAGGGGAGGTGGAGACCCAGTACTTC
-	TRBV5-1	TRBJ2-1	-	CASSFSGGVPDEQFF	TGCGCCAGCAGCTTTTCAGGAGGAGTACCAGATGAGCAGTTCTTC
once	TRBV7-9	TRBJ2-3	TRBD2	CASSLEGLSGGRTDTQYF	TGTGCCAGCAGCTTAGAGGGACTTAGCGGGGGCCGAACAGATACGCAGTATTTT
-	TRBV9	TRBJ1-2	-	CASRDPPGRHANYGYTF	TGTGCCAGCAGAGATCCCCCGGGGAGGCATGCTAACTATGGCTACACCTTC
-	TRBV4-2	TRBJ2-1	TRBD2	CASSQDRGTSKSYNEQFF	TGTGCCAGCAGCCAAGATAGGGGGACTAGCAAGTCCTACAATGAGCAGTTCTTC
-	TRBV27	TRBJ2-2	-	CASSLMGLETGELFF	TGTGCCAGCAGTTTAATGGGGCTAGAAACCGGGGAGCTGTTTTTT
few	TRBV6-4	TRBJ2-3	TRBD2	CASSDGTSGTDTQYF	TGTGCCAGCAGTGACGGGACTAGCGGGACAGATACGCAGTATTTT
-	TRBV19	TRBJ1-6	TRBD1	CARNQQGARILALHF	TGTGCCAGGAATCAACAGGGGGCCCGTATTTTAGCCCTCCACTTT
few	TRBV16	TRBJ1-1	-	CASSQYDRNTEAFF	TGTGCCAGCAGCCAATACGACAGGAACACTGAAGCTTTCTTT
-	TRBV6-4	TRBJ2-2	TRBD1	CASSRQGAHTGELFF	TGTGCCAGCAGTCGTCAGGGGGCGCACACCGGGGAGCTGTTTTTT
medium-sized	TRBV7-6	TRBJ2-1	TRBD1	CASSTGTGGHNEQFF	TGTGCCAGCAGCACTGGGACAGGGGGACACAATGAGCAGTTCTTC
-	TRBV13	TRBJ2-7	TRBD1	CASSCYRGRVTYEQYF	TGTGCCAGCAGCTGTTACAGGGGGCGGGTCACGTACGAGCAGTACTTC
-	TRBV9	TRBJ2-2	TRBD1	CASSTSRGRQGPNTGELFF	TGTGCCAGCAGCACTAGTAGGGGTAGACAGGGCCCGAACACCGGGGAGCTGTTTTTT
-	TRBV6-1	TRBJ2-7	-	CASSEQGHDEQYF	TGTGCCAGCAGTGAACAGGGGCACGACGAGCAGTACTTC
-	TRBV7-3	TRBJ1-1	-	CASSATANTEAFF	TGTGCCAGCAGCGCCACAGCGAACACTGAAGCTTTCTTT
-	TRBV6-4	TRBJ2-3	-	CASSDSAETDTQYF	TGTGCCAGCAGTGACTCGGCAGAAACGGATACGCAGTATTTT
-	TRBV7-9	TRBJ2-1	TRBD2	CASSQGLAGGPGNEQFF	TGTGCCAGCAGCCAGGGACTAGCGGGGGGGCCGGGTAATGAGCAGTTCTTC
-	TRBV11-2	TRBJ2-5	-	CASSSTRGQETQYF	TGTGCCAGCAGCTCTACTCGTGGTCAAGAGACCCAGTACTTC
few	TRBV10-3	TRBJ1-1	TRBD1	CAITATGGTEAFF	TGTGCCATCACCGCGACAGGGGGGACTGAAGCTTTCTTT
-	TRBV27	TRBJ1-2	TRBD1	CASSLGTGNYGYTF	TGTGCCAGCAGCCTCGGGACAGGGAACTATGGCTACACCTTC
-	TRBV9	TRBJ1-1	-	CASGGRGVVGFF	TGTGCCAGCGGGGGACGGGGGGTAGTAGGATTTTTT
few	TRBV5-1	TRBJ2-1	TRBD1	CASSLVGTGGSFGNEQFF	TGCGCCAGCAGCTTGGTCGGGACAGGGGGATCTTTTGGGAATGAGCAGTTCTTC
-	TRBV19	TRBJ2-5	-	CASSPDWNQETQYF	TGTGCCAGTAGTCCCGACTGGAACCAAGAGACCCAGTACTTC
-	TRBV9	TRBJ1-2	-	CASSKTANYGYTF	TGTGCCAGCAGCAAGACAGCTAACTATGGCTACACCTTC
-	TRBV7-9	TRBJ2-2	-	CASSLPDSNTGELFF	TGTGCCAGCAGCTTACCAGACAGCAACACCGGGGAGCTGTTTTTT
-	TRBV7-8	TRBJ2-2	TRBD1	CASSLYGTGTTGELFF	TGTGCCAGCAGCTTATACGGGACAGGGACGACCGGGGAGCTGTTTTTT
-	TRBV5-8	TRBJ2-7	-	CASSFGQGRVDEQYF	TGTGCCAGCAGCTTTGGTCAGGGGCGAGTTGACGAGCAGTACTTC
-	TRBV5-6	TRBJ1-2	TRBD1	CASSRDRGHGYTF	TGTGCCAGCAGCCGCGACAGGGGGCATGGCTACACCTTC